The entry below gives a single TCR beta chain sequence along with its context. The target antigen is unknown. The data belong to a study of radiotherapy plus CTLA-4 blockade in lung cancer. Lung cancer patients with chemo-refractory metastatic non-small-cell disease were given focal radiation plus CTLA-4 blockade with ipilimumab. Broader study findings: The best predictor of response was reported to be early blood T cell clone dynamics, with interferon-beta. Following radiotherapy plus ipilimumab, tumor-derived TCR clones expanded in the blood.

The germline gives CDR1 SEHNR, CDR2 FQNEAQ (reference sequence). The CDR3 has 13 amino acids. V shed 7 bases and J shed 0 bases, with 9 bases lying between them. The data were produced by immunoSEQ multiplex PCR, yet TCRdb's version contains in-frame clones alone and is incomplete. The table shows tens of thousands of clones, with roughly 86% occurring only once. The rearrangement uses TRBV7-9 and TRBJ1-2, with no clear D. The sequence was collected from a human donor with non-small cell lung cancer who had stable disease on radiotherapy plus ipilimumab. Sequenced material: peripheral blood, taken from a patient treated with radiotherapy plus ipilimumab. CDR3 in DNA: TGTGCCAGCACCGCGTTAGCTAACTATGGCTACACCTTC. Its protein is CASTALANYGYTF.